This T cell receptor (beta chain) was recorded in a study of regulatory T cells in long-lasting Graves disease. About the research overall: Antithyroid drug exposure in newly diagnosed Graves' patients had lasted under 3 months.

For TCR beta, libraries came from iRepertoire HTBI primers and Arm-PCR of CDR3 regions. TCRdb recomputed calls from the multiplex PCR reads with MiXCR, one row per CDR3 protein. The data hold about 400,000 distinct CDR3 sequences, with less than 20% observed a single time. As for this clonotype: Its antigen is as yet unknown. A single base is all that separates this from a far larger clone, so a read error is likely.

The CDR3 loop spans 15 amino acids. Germline assignment: CDR1 SNHLY and CDR2 FYNNEI. Germline trimming cut 1 base from V and 10 bases from J; bases unmatched to any gene: 9. Study findings and constraints: Possibly, accuracy suffered from the small sample size. Persistent disease preferred TRBV28, TRBJ1-2 and TRBJ2-5; new disease, TRBV20-1 and TRBJ2-1.

Time point noted: newly diagnosed GD, antithyroid drugs for less than 3 months. Generation of the TCR library employed RNA extracted from PBMCs. The sequencing here drew on peripheral blood mononuclear cells (PBMCs), taken at new diagnosis, from a patient treated with antithyroid drugs. The J gene is TRBJ2-1, the V gene TRBV2; 8 bases align to TRBD1. The source of this sequence is a female donor with Graves disease. The DNA of the CDR3 is TGTGCCAGCAGTGAAGGGACAGGGTGGACCTACGAGCAGTTCTTC. Translated: CASSEGTGWTYEQFF.